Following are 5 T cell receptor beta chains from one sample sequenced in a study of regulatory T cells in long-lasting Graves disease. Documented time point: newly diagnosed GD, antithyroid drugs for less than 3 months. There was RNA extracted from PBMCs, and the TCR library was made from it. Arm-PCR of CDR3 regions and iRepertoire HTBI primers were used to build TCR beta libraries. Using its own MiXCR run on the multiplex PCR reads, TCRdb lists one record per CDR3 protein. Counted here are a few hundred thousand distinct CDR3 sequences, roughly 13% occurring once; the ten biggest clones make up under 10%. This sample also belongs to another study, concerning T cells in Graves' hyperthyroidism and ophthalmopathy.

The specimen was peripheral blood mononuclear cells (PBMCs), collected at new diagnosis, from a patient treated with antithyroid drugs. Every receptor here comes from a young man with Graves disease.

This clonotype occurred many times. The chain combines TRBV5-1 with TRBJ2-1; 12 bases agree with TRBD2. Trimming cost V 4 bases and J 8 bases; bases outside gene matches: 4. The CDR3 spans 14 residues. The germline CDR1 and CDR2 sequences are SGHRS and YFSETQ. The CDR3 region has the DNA TGCGCCAGCAGCGCACTAGCGGGAGGCCATGAGCAGTTCTTC. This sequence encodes CASSALAGGHEQFF.

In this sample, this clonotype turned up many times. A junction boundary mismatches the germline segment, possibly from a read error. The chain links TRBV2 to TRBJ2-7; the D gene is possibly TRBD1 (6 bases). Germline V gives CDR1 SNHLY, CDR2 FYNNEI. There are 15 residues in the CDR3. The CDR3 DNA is TGCGCCAGCAGTTCCGACAGGTTTGGGACCTACGAGCAGTACTTC. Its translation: CASSSDRFGTYEQYF.

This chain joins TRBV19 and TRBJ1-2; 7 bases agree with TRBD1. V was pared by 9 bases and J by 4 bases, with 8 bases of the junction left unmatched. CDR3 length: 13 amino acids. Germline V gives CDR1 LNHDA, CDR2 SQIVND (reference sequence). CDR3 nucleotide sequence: TGTGCCAGCCCCCAGGGGGGGGCCTATGGCTACACCTTC. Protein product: CASPQGGAYGYTF.

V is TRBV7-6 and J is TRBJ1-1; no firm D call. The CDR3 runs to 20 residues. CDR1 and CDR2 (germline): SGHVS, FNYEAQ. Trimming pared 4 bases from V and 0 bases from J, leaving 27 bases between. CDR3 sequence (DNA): TGTGCCAGCAGCTCATTAACGTCCTCTGGCAGGACGGTTTTGAACACTGAAGCTTTCTTT. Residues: CASSSLTSSGRTVLNTEAFF.

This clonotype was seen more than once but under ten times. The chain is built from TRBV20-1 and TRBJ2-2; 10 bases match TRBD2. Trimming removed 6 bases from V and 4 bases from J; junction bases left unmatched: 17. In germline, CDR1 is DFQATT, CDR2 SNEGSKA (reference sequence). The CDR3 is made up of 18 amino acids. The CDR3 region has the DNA TGCAGTGCACCAGACGGGGCTAGCGGGAGTACGGGCACCGGGGAGCTGTTTTTT. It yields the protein CSAPDGASGSTGTGELFF.